The 14 T cell receptor beta chains in this list originate from one sample, sequenced in a study of shared clonotypes between healthy human individuals. Clones were sequenced by immunoSEQ multiplex PCR, and TCRdb holds only the in-frame ones, with some missing. This sample has 400,000 to 600,000 clones; around 96% occur once, and the top ten carry about 0.06%. Specimen: naive CD4+ T cells sorted from blood. Subset meaning: CD45RA+ positively selected. Receptors were obtained from a woman in her twenties or thirties in good health.

The V call is TRBV27, the J call TRBJ1-2, with no clear D. Germline V gene data show CDR1 as MNHEY and CDR2 as SMNVEV (reference sequence). This CDR3 has 12 residues. V was cut by 5 bases and J by 8 bases, with 12 bases left in between. This CDR3 reads CASSDRARGYTF. In DNA form, the CDR3 reads TGTGCCAGCAGTGATAGGGCTCGAGGCTACACCTTC.

V and J are TRBV18 and TRBJ2-6; D is ambiguous. The CDR3 is made up of 15 amino acids. In germline, CDR1 is KGHSH, CDR2 LQKENI. V was clipped by 3 bases and J by 2 bases, with 8 bases between them. In DNA form, the CDR3 reads TGTGCCAGCTCACCCGCGACCCCTGGGGCCAACGTCCTGACTTTC. Its protein product is CASSPATPGANVLTF.

This chain connects TRBV11-2 to TRBJ1-1; 7 nucleotides line up with TRBD1. Germline V lookup: CDR1 SGHAT, CDR2 FQNNGV. Germline trimming cut 5 bases from V and 0 bases from J; bases unmatched to any gene: 3. CDR3 size: 14 residues. The CDR3 DNA sequence: TGTGCCAGCAGCCTAGGGACAGTGAACACTGAAGCTTTCTTT. Amino acids: CASSLGTVNTEAFF.

V is TRBV29-1 and J is TRBJ2-7, with TRBD2 identical over 12 bases. The CDR3 is made up of 16 amino acids. Germline trimming cut 5 bases from V and 2 bases from J; bases unmatched to any gene: 10. Per germline, CDR1 SQVTM and CDR2 ANQGSEA. CDR3 sequence (DNA): TGCAGCGTTTCCGTGACTAGCGGGGGAGGGCCCTACGAGCAGTACTTC. It encodes CSVSVTSGGGPYEQYF.

The chain employs TRBV28 and TRBJ1-1; weak D call: TRBD1 (6 bases). The CDR3 sequence is 15 residues long. Germline values: CDR1 MDHEN, CDR2 SYDVKM. With 5 bases removed from V and 0 bases from J, the gap between germline ends came to 13 bases. For the CDR3, the DNA is TGTGCCAGCAGTCTCTGGACAGCGTTGAACACTGAAGCTTTCTTT. Protein sequence: CASSLWTALNTEAFF.

The chain employs TRBV7-3 and TRBJ2-1; TRBD2 agrees at 13 bases. Per the germline V gene, CDR1 is SGHTA and CDR2 is FQGTGA. This CDR3 contains 16 residues. The V and J ends lost 3 bases and 8 bases, in that order; junction bases with no gene match: 7. The CDR3 loop is CASSFARLAGGDEQFF. As DNA, the CDR3 is TGTGCCAGCAGCTTCGCTCGACTAGCGGGAGGCGATGAGCAGTTCTTC.

V and J are TRBV6-1 and TRBJ2-1; 8 nucleotides agree with TRBD2. The CDR3 spans 15 residues. V shed 2 bases, J shed 8 bases, and the junction held 8 bases outside the gene matches. Germline lookup yields CDR1 MNHNS and CDR2 SASEGT. Here the CDR3 DNA reads TGTGCCAGCAGTGAAACAACGGGAGGGTACTATGAGCAGTTCTTC. It specifies CASSETTGGYYEQFF.

V usage is TRBV5-1 and J usage is TRBJ2-1, with TRBD2 identical over 13 bases. CDR1 is SGHRS, CDR2 YFSETQ, per germline. The CDR3 has 15 residues. V was clipped by 5 bases and J by 10 bases; unmatched bases: 9. The chain's CDR3 is CASSGTSGRAGEQFF. For the CDR3, the DNA is TGCGCCAGCAGTGGTACTAGCGGGAGGGCCGGGGAGCAGTTCTTC.

V usage is TRBV30 and J usage is TRBJ1-1; D is unresolved. Germline V gives CDR1 GTSNPN, CDR2 SVGIG (reference sequence). The CDR3 extends over 12 amino acids. Trimming stripped 0 bases from V and 6 bases from J, with 8 bases between. CDR3 sequence: CAWSVERSEAFF. The CDR3 DNA sequence: TGTGCCTGGAGTGTCGAGCGATCTGAAGCTTTCTTT.

The chain couples TRBV28 to TRBJ2-2, with TRBD2 identical over 8 bases. J lost 6 bases, V lost 2 bases, and 11 bases had no gene match. The CDR3 is 17 residues long. Germline loops: CDR1 MDHEN, CDR2 SYDVKM. The CDR3 loop is CASSLLLLGLAAGELFF. The CDR3 nucleotides read TGTGCCAGCAGTTTACTATTACTAGGACTAGCCGCCGGGGAGCTGTTTTTT.

The rearrangement joins TRBV27 to TRBJ1-5, with 9 bases identical to TRBD1. This CDR3 contains 17 residues. Germline V gene sequence: CDR1 MNHEY, CDR2 SMNVEV (reference sequence). V dropped 5 bases and J dropped 1; count of bases not matched to a gene: 9. The CDR3 here is CASSPWDREMSNQPQHF. The CDR3 DNA sequence: TGTGCCAGCAGTCCCTGGGACAGGGAGATGAGCAATCAGCCCCAGCATTTT.

This clone occurred a few times. The V call is TRBV19, the J call TRBJ1-5; TRBD1 matches 8 bases. Germline CDR1 reads LNHDA; CDR2 reads SQIVND (reference sequence). The CDR3 runs to 13 residues. V lost 7 bases to trimming and J lost 6 bases; unmatched junction nucleotides: 5. CDR3 DNA sequence: TGTGCCAGTATGACAGGGGACGGTCAGCCCCAGCATTTT. Protein sequence: CASMTGDGQPQHF.

The CDR3 coding sequence is TGTGCCAGCAGCTTGGGGTGGACTAGCGGGGGTGAGACCCAGTACTTC. Protein: CASSLGWTSGGETQYF. The rearrangement links TRBV5-4 to TRBJ2-5, with TRBD2 identical over 13 bases. V lost 0 bases, J lost 5 bases, and 4 bases stayed unmatched. Germline loops: CDR1 SGHNT, CDR2 YYREEE (reference sequence). The CDR3 runs to 16 residues.

This clone has just a few counts. The chain recombines TRBV6-6 with TRBJ1-5; 7 bases map to TRBD1. Germline V gives CDR1 MNHNY, CDR2 SVGAGI (reference sequence). The CDR3 is 14 amino acids. The junction had 5 bases not matched to a gene; V was cut back by 5 bases and J by 4 bases. In DNA form, the CDR3 reads TGTGCCAGCAGTCCATCGGACAGGAATCAGCCCCAGCATTTT. Protein sequence: CASSPSDRNQPQHF.